This TCR beta chain came from a study of beta chain features in type 1 diabetes. Germline-derived CDR1 and CDR2 are SGHAT and FQNNGV. V lost 5 bases to trimming and J lost 0 bases, with 14 bases between them. This CDR3 spans 16 amino acids. This clone appeared a few times. Antigen: not known. Study conclusions and caveats: Within each of all four CD4+ subsets, Type 1 diabetes patients had TCRB CDR3s that were moderately but significantly shorter. Diminished insertions and augmented deletions at VDJ junctions characterized type 1 diabetes patients.

Every isolated RNA sample was fully reverse transcribed, so sequencing captured expressed TCRB transcripts. Roughly 3.6 million reads, on average, came from each naive, central memory and regulatory T cell sample. Produced via immunoSEQ multiplex PCR; TCRdb's table is partial and in-frame only. This sample yields 250,000 to 350,000 clones, of which 14% are seen a single time; over 5.5% belongs to the top ten. The material sequenced was central memory CD4+ T cells from blood. This sequence originates from a man aged 25-45 years in good health. The rearrangement uses TRBV11-2 and TRBJ2-4; D is perhaps TRBD2 (6 bases). The CDR3 DNA reads as TGTGCCAGCAGCCCCGATACGGGACTAGCCAAAAACATTCAGTACTTC. This gives the protein CASSPDTGLAKNIQYF.